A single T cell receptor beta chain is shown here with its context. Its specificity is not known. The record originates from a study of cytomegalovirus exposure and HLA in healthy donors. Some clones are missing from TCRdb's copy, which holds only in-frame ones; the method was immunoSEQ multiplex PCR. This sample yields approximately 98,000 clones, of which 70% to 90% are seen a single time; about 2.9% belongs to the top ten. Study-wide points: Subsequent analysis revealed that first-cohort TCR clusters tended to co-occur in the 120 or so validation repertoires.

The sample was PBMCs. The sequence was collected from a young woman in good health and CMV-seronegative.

CDR3 nucleotide sequence: TGTGCCAGCAGTGAAAGGTTTTTAGCGGGGGCTTCCTACAATGAGCAGTTCTTC. It is translated as CASSERFLAGASYNEQFF. The chain recombines TRBV2 with TRBJ2-1; TRBD2 matches at 9 bases. The V gene end was trimmed by 2 bases and the J gene end by 1 base; junction bases not matched to a gene: 9. The CDR3 extends over 18 amino acids. From germline, CDR1 is SNHLY and CDR2 FYNNEI.